This TCR beta chain was documented in a study of T cell responses to AZD1222 COVID-19 vaccine. Notes on the study in general: Donor demographics were predominantly white British with a female majority; clonal diversity may be underestimated.

The germline V and J ends were trimmed by 7 bases and 5 bases, with 14 bases remaining between them. Germline loops: CDR1 SQVTM, CDR2 ANQGSEA. The CDR3 has 12 amino acids. The method was immunoSEQ multiplex PCR; TCRdb's version includes in-frame clones alone and lacks a portion of them. This table has 160,000 or so clones, around 90% appearing once. About this clone: Its antigen remains unknown.

The rearrangement joins TRBV29-1 to TRBJ2-5, with TRBD2 as a possible D gene (5 bases). The TCR was taken from an adult in good health. The material was peripheral blood, obtained on day 0 of AZD1222 vaccination. CDR3 residues: CSARRSGETQYF. The DNA of the CDR3 is TGCAGCGCTCGGCGGTCGGGGGAGACCCAGTACTTC. Supplemented by reference TRBV29-1 and TRBJ2-5, the full variable domain reads SAVISQKPSRDICQRGTSLTIQCQVDSQVTMMFWYRQQPGQSLTLIATANQGSEATYESGFVIDKFPISRPNLTFSTLTVSNMSPEDSSIYLCSARRSGETQYFGPGTRLLVL.